Included here is one TCR beta chain sequence, with context. What it binds is not known. CDR3 and TCR beta VDJ profiling relied on genomic DNA as the template. TCRdb ran MiXCR on the reads and lists one entry per CDR3 protein. Of 75,000 to 100,000 distinct CDR3 sequences listed, 55% to 75% were seen once; the top ten hold 65%. Germline loops: CDR1 MNHNS, CDR2 SASEGT. CDR3 size: 12 residues. V was clipped by 11 bases and J by 9 bases, with 20 bases between them. For sequencing, patients were chosen who had shown expansion of CD8+CD57+ cells by flow cytometry. Everyone among the patients had severe acquired aplastic anemia. The record originates from a study of CD8+CD57+ T cells in acquired aplastic anemia. Study-level information: Sorted CD4+ plus CD8+ cells gave DNA averaging roughly 3 ug. Notes on the study in general: The study found no significant CD8+ Simpson's diversity difference between patients and controls. The number of CD8+ CDR3 sequences shared by patients and controls was twenty-nine.

The TCR comes from a human donor with aplastic anemia. The chain uses TRBV6-1 and TRBJ2-7; D is perhaps TRBD2 (6 bases). Sequencing was performed on sorted CD4+, CD8+, or CD8+CD57+ T cells (not recorded which) from PBMCs. The DNA of the CDR3 is TGTGCCGTACAATCAGGGAGGCTTGTGCAGTACTTC. Translation: CAVQSGRLVQYF.